The TCR beta chain under discussion was sequenced for a study of blood T cells in healthy people across ages (dated by TCRdb to between 2014 and 2017). In terms of the full investigation: Template switching captured roughly one uniquely barcoded TCR beta cDNA molecule per two T cells in model experiments. Two additional independent replicas of 1 million unique cDNA reads from the same blood draw were analyzed for two donors (one aged 18 to 29 and one aged 80 or older). Donors were grouped into four age groups: young (average 16 years), middle-aged (approximately 41), aged (62) and long-lived (about 89). To avoid experimental bias, donors of different ages were randomly spread across the sequencing lanes. Age-related changes in TCR beta repertoire diversity were measured in the study by deep sequencing normalized with unique cDNA molecular identifiers. Broad study findings and their caveats: Because profiling used bulk unsorted PBMCs, naive and antigen-experienced compartments could not be compared conclusively. The CMV infection status of donors was not known, potentially confounding age-related changes in expanded clonotypes. Observed TCR beta diversity per million T cells fell roughly linearly with age, and a significant reduction was already apparent by age about 36. The percentage of naive T cells measured by flow cytometry correlated strongly with observed TCR beta diversity. Estimates of total diversity based on one million sequenced T cells were considered lower bounds and underestimates. The long-lived group showed more naive CD4+ T cells, fewer expanded clones and increased TCR diversity than the aged group, suggesting age selection.

This clonotype was seen a few times. Its binding antigen is unknown. Base qualities are not provided; no much larger clone lies one nucleotide away. V is cut by 6 bases and J by 4 bases, and the space between the germline ends is 18 bases. Spanning cysteine to phenylalanine, the CDR3 consists of 15 amino acids. Of all the DNA, just the CDR3 is kept, 45 bases in frame from base 1. In the germline V gene (reference sequence), CDR1 corresponds to MNHEY and CDR2 to SMNVEV. The 39 donors, aged roughly 6 to 95 years, were systemically healthy Caucasian individuals from Russia. Each donor gave about 11 milliliters of peripheral blood, drawn into EDTA-treated Vacutainer tubes. Ficoll-Paque density-gradient centrifugation was used to isolate PBMCs, with at least 6.5 million per sample. Total RNA was extracted from PBMCs with Trizol reagent, with at least 6 micrograms obtained per sample. For every donor, flow cytometry on a PBMC aliquot measured the percentage of naive CD45RAhigh/CD27high T cells.

The library relied on 5' RACE. Instrument on record: Illumina HiSeq 2500. The second PCR ran for about 6 to 12 cycles and used a J-beta primer mix along with a sample-barcoded 5' primer. A template-switch 5' adaptor carrying 12 random nucleotides introduced a unique molecular identifier onto each TCR beta cDNA molecule. At least 2.5 million CDR3-containing paired-end reads were obtained from each sample. The Mint cDNA synthesis kit, primed by a TRBC-specific oligonucleotide, was used to synthesize first-strand cDNA from all RNA. After uracil-DNA glycosylase treatment, a first 18-cycle PCR used universal primers M1SS and BC2_uni_R on all cDNA. Per the source publication's procedure: Normalization of each sample was performed by random selection of 1 million high-quality reads, each carrying a distinct molecular identifier. Instead of being binned into consensus sequences, reads that shared molecular identifiers were thrown out. MiTCR, set to a Q25 quality threshold and the strictest error-elimination algorithm, was used for CDR3 identification, clonotype clustering and error correction. A nonparametric unseen species model using Euler transformation provided a lower-bound estimate of total TCR beta diversity. TCRdb reanalyzed the raw reads on its own, using fastp at Q25 for trimming and MiXCR for clone calling, and kept in-frame beta chains. Each entry merges the rows of one CDR3 protein and shows their most common DNA and genes. The V and J calls were not made by the authors but by TCRdb's processing. Within this sample are about 1.8 million distinct CDR3 sequences, with roughly 52% of them counted one time only. The ten largest clonotypes hold around 2.1% of the sample.

This receptor was taken from a woman aged 40 to 50 in good health. The sequencing input was blood. The V and J segments used are TRBV27 and TRBJ1-2; D gene: possibly TRBD1, on 5 matching bases. Here is the DNA: TGTGCCAGCAGCTTAGTTTCAGGGTTTTCCTATGGCTACACCTTC. This codes for CASSLVSGFSYGYTF.